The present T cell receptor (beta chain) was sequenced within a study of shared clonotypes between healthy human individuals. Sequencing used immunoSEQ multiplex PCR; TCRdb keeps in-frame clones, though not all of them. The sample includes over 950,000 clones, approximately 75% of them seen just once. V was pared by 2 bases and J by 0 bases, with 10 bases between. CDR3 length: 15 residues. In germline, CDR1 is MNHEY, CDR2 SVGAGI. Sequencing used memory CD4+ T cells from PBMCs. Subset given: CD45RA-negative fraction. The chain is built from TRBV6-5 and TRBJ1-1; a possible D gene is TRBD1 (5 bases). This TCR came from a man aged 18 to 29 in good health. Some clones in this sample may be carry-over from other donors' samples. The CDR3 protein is CASSYQGQMNTEAFF. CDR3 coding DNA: TGTGCCAGCAGTTACCAGGGCCAGATGAACACTGAAGCTTTCTTT.